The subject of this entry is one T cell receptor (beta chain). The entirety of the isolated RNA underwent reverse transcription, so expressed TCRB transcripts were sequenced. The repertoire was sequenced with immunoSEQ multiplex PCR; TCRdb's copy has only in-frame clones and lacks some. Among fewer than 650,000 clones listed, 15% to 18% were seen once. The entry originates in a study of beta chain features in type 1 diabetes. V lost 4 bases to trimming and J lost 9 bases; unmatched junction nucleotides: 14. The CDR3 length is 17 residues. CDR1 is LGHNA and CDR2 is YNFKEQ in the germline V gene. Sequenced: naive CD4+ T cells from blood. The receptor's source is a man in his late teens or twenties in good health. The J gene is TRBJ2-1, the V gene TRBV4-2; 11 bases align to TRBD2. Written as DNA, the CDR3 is TGTGCCAGCAGCCGCTCCGGGACTAGCGGCGTTACAAGTGAGCAGTTCTTC. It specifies CASSRSGTSGVTSEQFF.